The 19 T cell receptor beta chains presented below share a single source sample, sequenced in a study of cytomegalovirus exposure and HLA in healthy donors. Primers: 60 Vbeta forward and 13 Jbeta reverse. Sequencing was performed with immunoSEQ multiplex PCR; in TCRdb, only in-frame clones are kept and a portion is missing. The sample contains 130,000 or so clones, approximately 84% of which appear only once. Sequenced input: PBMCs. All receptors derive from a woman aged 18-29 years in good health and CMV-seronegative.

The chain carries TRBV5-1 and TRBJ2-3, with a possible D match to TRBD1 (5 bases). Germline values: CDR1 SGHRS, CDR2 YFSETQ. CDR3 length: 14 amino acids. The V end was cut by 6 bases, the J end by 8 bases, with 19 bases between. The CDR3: CASNERTGPGTQYF. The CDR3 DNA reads TGCGCCAGCAACGAACGCACAGGTCCCGGTACGCAGTATTTT.

The CDR3 reads CSVAPNSGGFYEQYF. CDR3 coding DNA: TGCAGCGTCGCGCCGAATAGCGGGGGCTTTTACGAGCAGTACTTC. The rearrangement links TRBV29-1 to TRBJ2-7, with TRBD2 matching over 9 bases. The CDR3 has 15 amino acids. J was trimmed by 4 bases and V by 6 bases; bases with no gene match: 13. Germline loops: CDR1 SQVTM, CDR2 ANQGSEA.

CDR3 in DNA: TGTGCCAGTAGTCTCCGGGAGGGCTTCCATAGCACAGATACGCAGTATTTT. Protein: CASSLREGFHSTDTQYF. This rearrangement joins TRBV19 to TRBJ2-3; 8 nucleotides match TRBD2. This CDR3 is 17 amino acids long. With 5 bases clipped from V and 0 bases from J, the junction kept 10 bases outside the gene matches. Germline CDR1 LNHDA, CDR2 SQIVND (reference sequence).

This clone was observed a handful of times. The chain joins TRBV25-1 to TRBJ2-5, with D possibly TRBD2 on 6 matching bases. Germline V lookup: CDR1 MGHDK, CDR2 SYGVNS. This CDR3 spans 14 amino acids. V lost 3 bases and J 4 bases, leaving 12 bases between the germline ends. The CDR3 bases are TGTGCCAGCAGTGACCGGCTAGCGATAGAGACCCAGTACTTC. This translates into CASSDRLAIETQYF.

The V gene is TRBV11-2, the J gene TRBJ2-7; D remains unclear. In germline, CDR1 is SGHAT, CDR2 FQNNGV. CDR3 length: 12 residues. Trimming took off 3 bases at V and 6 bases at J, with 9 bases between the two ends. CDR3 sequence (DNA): TGTGCCAGCAGCTTTGCGGAATCCGAGCAGTACTTC. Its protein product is CASSFAESEQYF.

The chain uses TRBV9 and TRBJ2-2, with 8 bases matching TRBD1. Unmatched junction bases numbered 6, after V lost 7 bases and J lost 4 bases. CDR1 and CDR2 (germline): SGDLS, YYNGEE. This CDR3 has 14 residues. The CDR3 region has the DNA TGTGCCAGCGGCAGGGGGCGCGGCACCGGGGAGCTGTTTTTT. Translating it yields CASGRGRGTGELFF.

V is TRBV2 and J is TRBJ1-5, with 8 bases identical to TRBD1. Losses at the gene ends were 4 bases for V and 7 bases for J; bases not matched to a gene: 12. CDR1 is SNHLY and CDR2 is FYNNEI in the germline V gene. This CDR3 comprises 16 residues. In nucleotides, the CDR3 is TGTGCCAGCAGTGGTACCGGGACAGGATGGGGACAGCCCCAGCATTTT. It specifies CASSGTGTGWGQPQHF.

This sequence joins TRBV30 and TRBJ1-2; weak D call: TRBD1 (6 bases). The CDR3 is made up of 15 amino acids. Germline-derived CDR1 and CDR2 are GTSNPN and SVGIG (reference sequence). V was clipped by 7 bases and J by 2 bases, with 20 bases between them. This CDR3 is CASLNRDKENYGYTF. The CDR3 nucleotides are TGTGCCTCTTTAAACCGGGACAAGGAGAACTATGGCTACACCTTC.

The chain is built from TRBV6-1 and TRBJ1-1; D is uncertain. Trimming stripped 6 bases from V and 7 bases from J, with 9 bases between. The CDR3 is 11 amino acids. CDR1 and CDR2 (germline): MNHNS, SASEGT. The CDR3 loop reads CASRVVLEAFF. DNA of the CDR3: TGTGCCAGCAGGGTAGTACTTGAAGCTTTCTTT.

CDR3 DNA: TGTGCCAGCAGCCGTTATCCAACAGGGGGCGCTTTGCTTGGCTACACCTTC. It is translated as CASSRYPTGGALLGYTF. V usage is TRBV7-2 and J usage is TRBJ1-2; 9 bases match TRBD1. J lost 7 bases, V lost 5 bases, and 17 bases had no gene match. This CDR3 has 17 residues. Germline V gives CDR1 SGHTA, CDR2 FQGNSA.

Written as DNA, the CDR3 is TGCAGCGTACCCACAGGGGCCGCCCCCTACGAGCAGTACTTC. It specifies CSVPTGAAPYEQYF. V and J are TRBV29-1 and TRBJ2-7; 7 nucleotides agree with TRBD1. The V segment lost 6 bases and the J segment 2 bases; nucleotides outside the gene matches: 10. The CDR3 has 14 residues. The germline CDR1 and CDR2 sequences are SQVTM and ANQGSEA.

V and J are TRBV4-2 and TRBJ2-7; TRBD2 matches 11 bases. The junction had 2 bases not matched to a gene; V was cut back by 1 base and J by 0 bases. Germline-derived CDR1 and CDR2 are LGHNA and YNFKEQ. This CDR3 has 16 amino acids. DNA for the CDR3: TGTGCCAGCAGCCAAGTGGGGACTAGCGGCTCCTACGAGCAGTACTTC. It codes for CASSQVGTSGSYEQYF.

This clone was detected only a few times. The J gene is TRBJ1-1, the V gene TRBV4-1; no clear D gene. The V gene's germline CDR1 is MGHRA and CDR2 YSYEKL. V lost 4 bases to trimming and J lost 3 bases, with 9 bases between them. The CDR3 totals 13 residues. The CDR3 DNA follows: TGCGCCAGCAGCCGAGCGGGCGACACTGAAGCTTTCTTT. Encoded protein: CASSRAGDTEAFF.

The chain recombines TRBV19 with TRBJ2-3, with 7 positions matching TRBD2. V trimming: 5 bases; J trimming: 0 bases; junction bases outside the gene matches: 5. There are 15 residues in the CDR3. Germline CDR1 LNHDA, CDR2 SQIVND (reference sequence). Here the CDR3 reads CASSLSGASTDTQYF. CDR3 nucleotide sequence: TGTGCCAGTAGTCTCAGCGGGGCTAGCACAGATACGCAGTATTTT.

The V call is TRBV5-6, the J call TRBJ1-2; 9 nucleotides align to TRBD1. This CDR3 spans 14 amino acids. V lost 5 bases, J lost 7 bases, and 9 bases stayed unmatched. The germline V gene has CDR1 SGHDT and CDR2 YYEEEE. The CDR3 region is CASSARDRDSGYTF. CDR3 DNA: TGTGCCAGCAGTGCCCGGGACAGGGACTCTGGCTACACCTTC.

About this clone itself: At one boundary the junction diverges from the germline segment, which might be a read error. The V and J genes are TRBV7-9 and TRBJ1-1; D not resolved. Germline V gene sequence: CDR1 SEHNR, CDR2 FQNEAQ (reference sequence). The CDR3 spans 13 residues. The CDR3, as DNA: TGTTCCAGCAGAAAAAGCCAGAACACTGAAGCTTTCTTT. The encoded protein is CSSRKSQNTEAFF.

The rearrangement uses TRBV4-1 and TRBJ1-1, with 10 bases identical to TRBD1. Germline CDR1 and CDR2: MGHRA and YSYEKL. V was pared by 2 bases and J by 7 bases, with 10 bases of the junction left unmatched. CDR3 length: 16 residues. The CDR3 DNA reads TGCGCCAGCAGCCAAACCACGGGACAGGGGTTGGGTGAAGCTTTCTTT. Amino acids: CASSQTTGQGLGEAFF.

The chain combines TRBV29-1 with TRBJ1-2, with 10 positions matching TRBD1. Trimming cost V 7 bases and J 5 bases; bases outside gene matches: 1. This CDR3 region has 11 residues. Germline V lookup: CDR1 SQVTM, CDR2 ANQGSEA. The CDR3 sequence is CSGGQGYGYTF. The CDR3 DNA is TGCAGCGGGGGACAGGGGTATGGCTACACCTTC.

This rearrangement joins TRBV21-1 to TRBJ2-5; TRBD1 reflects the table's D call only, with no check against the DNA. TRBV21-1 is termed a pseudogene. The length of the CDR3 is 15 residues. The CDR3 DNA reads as TGTGCCAGCAGCAGGTGGACAGGGGGCAGGAAGACCCAGTACTTC. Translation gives CASSRWTGGRKTQYF.